One and the same sample provided the 14 T cell receptor beta chains below, sequenced in a study of siplizumab effects on memory and regulatory T cells. Sequenced by immunoSEQ multiplex PCR; TCRdb stores in-frame clones only, minus some. The sample lists around 82,000 clones; 93% were seen once. The specimen sequenced was CD8+ T cells sorted from blood. Every receptor here comes from a human donor in good health.

The rearrangement links TRBV7-3 to TRBJ2-3; D not resolved. The V end was cut by 3 bases, the J end by 5 bases, with 6 bases between. This CDR3 comprises 12 residues. CDR1 and CDR2 from the germline V gene are SGHTA and FQGTGA. The CDR3 bases are TGTGCCAGCAGCTTCGGTGAAGATACGCAGTATTTT. Translated: CASSFGEDTQYF.

The chain couples TRBV25-1 to TRBJ1-2; a weak D match, TRBD1 (6 bases). The germline CDR1 and CDR2 sequences are MGHDK and SYGVNS. Trimming shortened V by 1 base and J by 6 bases, and 12 bases separated the two germline ends. This CDR3 contains 14 residues. In nucleotides, the CDR3 is TGTGCCAGCAGTGAATCGAACAGGGCCGATGGCTACACCTTC. This translates into CASSESNRADGYTF.

This sequence joins TRBV4-1 and TRBJ2-7; tentative D call: TRBD2 (5 bases). This CDR3 region has 16 residues. Germline CDR1 reads MGHRA; CDR2 reads YSYEKL. Trimming took 0 bases from V and 3 from J, leaving 15 bases between them. Here the CDR3 DNA reads TGCGCCAGCAGCCAAGAAGGTGGGAGTCTAAACTACGAGCAGTACTTC. Translation gives CASSQEGGSLNYEQYF.

J is TRBJ1-2 and V is TRBV27; 8 positions agree with TRBD1. The CDR3 extends over 14 amino acids. After removal of 1 base from V and 10 bases from J, the junction contained 8 bases not matched to a gene. Germline CDR1 is MNHEY and CDR2 is SMNVEV (reference sequence). The CDR3, as DNA: TGTGCCAGCAGTTTATATCCCGGACAGGGAACCTACACCTTC. It specifies CASSLYPGQGTYTF.

About this clone: This specimen includes other DNA sequences encoding the same CDR3. The chain carries TRBV4-1 and TRBJ2-3; TRBD2 matches at 11 bases. The V and J ends lost 1 base and 5 bases, in that order; junction bases with no gene match: 5. The V gene's germline CDR1 is MGHRA and CDR2 YSYEKL. The CDR3 sequence is 16 residues long. CDR3 in amino acids: CASSQVAGGPLDTQYF. CDR3 nucleotide sequence: TGCGCCAGCAGCCAAGTAGCGGGGGGGCCTTTAGATACGCAGTATTTT.

This clone has just a few counts. The chain has TRBV19 and TRBJ1-5, with D hard to call. The CDR3 sequence is 16 residues long. V lost 3 bases to trimming and J lost 0 bases, with 12 bases between them. Per the germline V gene, CDR1 is LNHDA and CDR2 is SQIVND (reference sequence). The DNA for the CDR3 is TGTGCCAGTAGTATCCTGGACGCCCATAGCAATCAGCCCCAGCATTTT. The encoded protein is CASSILDAHSNQPQHF. The whole variable domain, filled in from reference TRBV19 and TRBJ1-5, reads DGGITQSPKYLFRKEGQNVTLSCEQNLNHDAMYWYRQDPGQGLRLIYYSQIVNDFQKGDIAEGYSVSREKKESFPLTVTSAQKNPTAFYLCASSILDAHSNQPQHFGDGTRLSIL.

This clone was recorded once. This sequence joins TRBV27 and TRBJ2-3, with TRBD2 identical over 12 bases. CDR3 length: 16 amino acids. CDR1 is MNHEY, CDR2 SMNVEV, per germline (reference sequence). The junction had 9 bases not matched to a gene; V was cut back by 6 bases and J by 5 bases. The CDR3 DNA reads as TGTGCCAGCAGGATCTTTGGACTAGCGGGGAGAGATACGCAGTATTTT. The encoded protein is CASRIFGLAGRDTQYF.

On this clone: The germline gene is not matched at one end of the junction; a read error may be the cause. J is TRBJ2-1 and V is TRBV6-4; TRBD2 might be the D (5 bases). Germline V gene lookup returns CDR1 MRHNA and CDR2 SNTAGT. The CDR3 extends over 13 amino acids. The CDR3 nucleotides are TGTGCCAGCAGTGGGATGAGGCGGGTAGAATGGATCTTC. Protein product: CASSGMRRVEWIF.

CDR3 nucleotides: TGTGCCAGCCGACCTTGGGGACAGGCCCAAGAGACCCAGTACTTC. It translates to CASRPWGQAQETQYF. The chain uses TRBV27 and TRBJ2-5, with 8 bases fitting TRBD1. The trim removed 8 bases at V and 1 base at J, leaving 9 bases unmatched. This CDR3 contains 15 residues. CDR1 and CDR2 (germline): MNHEY, SMNVEV (reference sequence).

The V call is TRBV9, the J call TRBJ2-3; a weak D match, TRBD1 (6 bases). The germline V and J ends were trimmed by 3 bases and 2 bases, with 10 bases remaining between them. Germline V gives CDR1 SGDLS, CDR2 YYNGEE. The CDR3 contains 14 residues. CDR3 protein: CASSGGHPTDTQYF. As DNA, the CDR3 is TGTGCCAGCAGCGGGGGACACCCCACAGATACGCAGTATTTT.

This clone was counted between two and nine times. This rearrangement joins TRBV7-8 to TRBJ2-2, with 9 bases fitting TRBD2. The CDR3 extends over 16 amino acids. Germline assignment: CDR1 SGHVS and CDR2 FQNEAQ. V trimming: 2 bases; J trimming: 6 bases; junction bases outside the gene matches: 7. This CDR3 is CASSLRPSGESGELFF. The DNA for the CDR3 is TGTGCCAGCAGCTTACGGCCTAGCGGGGAATCCGGGGAGCTGTTTTTT.

The chain employs TRBV30 and TRBJ2-6; D remains ambiguous. The germline V and J ends were trimmed by 4 bases and 0 bases, with 4 bases remaining between them. Germline V lookup: CDR1 GTSNPN, CDR2 SVGIG (reference sequence). The CDR3 contains 13 residues. The CDR3 sequence: CAWTASGANVLTF. As DNA, the CDR3 is TGTGCCTGGACGGCCTCTGGGGCCAACGTCCTGACTTTC.

The CDR3 sequence: CARSLGGGEAWGLSSPLHF. The CDR3, as DNA: TGTGCCAGAAGCTTGGGGGGAGGGGAAGCCTGGGGCTTAAGTTCACCCCTCCACTTT. The gene calls are TRBV5-3 and TRBJ1-6; a weak D match, TRBD1 (5 bases). TRBV5-3 is recorded as an ORF, its role being uncertain. The CDR3 has 19 residues. Trimming pared 0 bases from V and 9 bases from J, leaving 25 bases between.

This clone was seen just once. The chain uses TRBV5-1 and TRBJ2-7; D is possibly TRBD2 (6 bases). The CDR3 consists of 14 residues. Germline V lookup: CDR1 SGHRS, CDR2 YFSETQ. V lost 1 base and J 3 bases, leaving 11 bases between the germline ends. The chain's CDR3 is CASSLPGGVYEQYF. CDR3 nucleotide sequence: TGCGCCAGCAGCTTGCCCGGCGGGGTCTACGAGCAGTACTTC.